Each of the 10 T cell receptor beta chains below was sequenced from the same sample in a study of T cell responses to AZD1222 COVID-19 vaccine. The table came from immunoSEQ multiplex PCR; TCRdb's copy has only in-frame clones and leaves some out. The table shows tens of thousands of clones, with about 89% occurring only once. This sample comprised peripheral blood, obtained 28 days after the second dose of the MenACWY control vaccine. The source of these receptors is an adult who received the MenACWY meningococcal vaccine as a control.

This chain connects TRBV2 to TRBJ2-1; 8 nucleotides agree with TRBD2. The trim removed 3 bases at V and 2 bases at J, leaving 0 bases unmatched. The germline V gene has CDR1 SNHLY and CDR2 FYNNEI. The CDR3 contains 14 residues. The CDR3 coding sequence is TGTGCCAGCAGTGACGGGAGGGCCTACAATGAGCAGTTCTTC. It specifies CASSDGRAYNEQFF.

Here the CDR3 DNA reads TGTGCCAGCAGCTTACGAGGGGGGGAGCCCCAGCATTTT. It is translated as CASSLRGGEPQHF. This chain joins TRBV7-9 and TRBJ1-5; D possibly corresponds to TRBD1 (6 bases). Trimming stripped 2 bases from V and 8 bases from J, with 10 bases between. CDR1 is SEHNR, CDR2 FQNEAQ, per germline (reference sequence). This CDR3 has 13 amino acids. Based on the CDR3 plus reference TRBV7-9 and TRBJ1-5, the full variable domain is DTGVSQNPRHKITKRGQNVTFRCDPISEHNRLYWYRQTLGQGPEFLTYFQNEAQLEKSRLLSDRFSAERPKGSFSTLEIQRTEQGDSAMYLCASSLRGGEPQHFGDGTRLSIL.

This chain connects TRBV6-4 to TRBJ1-1; TRBD1 is a possible D gene (6 bases). Germline assignment: CDR1 MRHNA and CDR2 SNTAGT. The CDR3 length is 13 residues. The V gene lost 2 bases and the J gene lost 10 bases, with 14 bases spanning the gap. The DNA of the CDR3 is TGTGCCAGCAGTGACGCCCCCGGGGGGGCAGCTTTCTTT. Translated, it gives CASSDAPGGAAFF.

The chain carries TRBV24-1 and TRBJ1-2; no clear D gene. CDR3 size: 13 residues. Trimming removed 7 bases at V and 3 bases at J, with 11 bases between. Germline values: CDR1 KGHDR, CDR2 SFDVKD. CDR3 protein: CATSIGDYYGYTF. The CDR3, as DNA: TGTGCCACCAGCATTGGGGATTACTATGGCTACACCTTC.

The genes are TRBV19 and TRBJ2-3, with 11 bases fitting TRBD2. With 3 bases clipped from V and 3 bases from J, the junction kept 2 bases outside the gene matches. CDR1 is LNHDA, CDR2 SQIVND, per germline (reference sequence). The CDR3 has 15 amino acids. CDR3 sequence (DNA): TGTGCCAGTAGTATGGGACTAGCGGAAACAGATACGCAGTATTTT. This translates into CASSMGLAETDTQYF.

The chain is built from TRBV7-3 and TRBJ2-1; unclear D gene. The V end lost 6 bases, the J end lost 9 bases, and 12 bases lay between the germline ends. Germline loops: CDR1 SGHTA, CDR2 FQGTGA. The CDR3 spans 12 residues. The DNA of the CDR3 is TGTGCCAGCAGTTCCAAAGCGAGTGAGCAGTTCTTC. This encodes CASSSKASEQFF. Variable domain in full (rest from reference TRBV7-3 and TRBJ2-1): GAGVSQTPSNKVTEKGKYVELRCDPISGHTALYWYRQSLGQGPEFLIYFQGTGAADDSGLPNDRFFAVRPEGSVSTLKIQRTERGDSAVYLCASSSKASEQFFGPGTRLTVL.

CDR3 sequence (DNA): TGTGCCTGGAGTGTGTCTCCCAACTATGGCTACACCTTC. This translates into CAWSVSPNYGYTF. V and J are TRBV30 and TRBJ1-2; D not certain. Trimming pared 0 bases from V and 2 bases from J, leaving 7 bases between. The V gene's germline CDR1 is GTSNPN and CDR2 SVGIG (reference sequence). This CDR3 is built from 13 residues.

V gene TRBV28 combines with J gene TRBJ2-4; 8 nucleotides agree with TRBD2. CDR3 size: 15 residues. J lost 7 bases, V lost 6 bases, and 11 bases had no gene match. CDR1 and CDR2 from the germline V gene are MDHEN and SYDVKM. The CDR3 protein is CASRSGGSGVNIQYF. The CDR3 region has the DNA TGTGCCAGCAGATCTGGGGGTAGCGGGGTGAACATTCAGTACTTC.

The CDR3 sequence is CASSQPVRSGPSPGTQYF. The CDR3 DNA sequence: TGTGCCAGCAGCCAACCTGTGAGGAGCGGTCCGTCGCCAGGTACGCAGTATTTT. The chain recombines TRBV3-1 (or the pseudogene TRBV3-2) with TRBJ2-3; a weak D match, TRBD2 (5 bases). V gave up 2 bases and J gave up 8 bases, with 26 bases separating them. Germline CDR1 reads LGHDT; CDR2 reads YNNKEL (reference sequence). The CDR3 is 18 residues long.

This chain connects TRBV5-4 to TRBJ2-2; D tentatively reads TRBD1 or TRBD2 (5 bases each). Per the germline V gene, CDR1 is SGHNT and CDR2 is YYREEE (reference sequence). Trimming removed 9 bases from V and 6 bases from J, with 24 bases in between. This CDR3 spans 16 amino acids. The CDR3 here is CATLRQSRGVAGELFF. The CDR3 DNA reads TGTGCCACCCTAAGACAGTCTAGGGGAGTCGCCGGGGAGCTGTTTTTT. Complete variable domain (other parts from reference TRBV5-4 and TRBJ2-2): ETGVTQSPTHLIKTRGQQVTLRCSSQSGHNTVSWYQQALGQGPQFIFQYYREEENGRGNFPPRFSGLQFPNYSSELNVNALELDDSALYLCATLRQSRGVAGELFFGEGSRLTVL.